Shown below are 32 T cell receptor beta chains from a single sample sequenced in a study of human T cells and chemical hapten exposure. TCRdb re-called the RACE reads through MiXCR, storing one row per CDR3 protein. Of some 180,000 distinct CDR3 sequences listed, around 23% are singletons. Specified time point: patch test 3, about 24 weeks after DPC sensitization. The treatment was: therapeutic diphenylcyclopropenone sensitization with weekly scalp DPC. Sample: whole blood, taken in connection with sensitization to the hapten diphenylcyclopropenone (DPC). These TCRs come from a woman aged 40 to 50 with alopecia areata. Some clones in this sample may be carry-over from other donors' samples.

This chain links TRBV7-2 with TRBJ2-2, with D uncertain. The CDR3 length is 16 residues. V was shortened by 8 bases and J by 2 bases, with 18 bases between the two germline ends. CDR1 is SGHTA, CDR2 FQGNSA, per germline. CDR3 loop: CASPKTPGFNTGELFF. In nucleotides, the CDR3 is TGTGCCAGCCCTAAAACCCCGGGCTTCAACACCGGGGAGCTGTTTTTT.

The sample holds many counts of this clonotype. The chain couples TRBV19 to TRBJ1-5; D is unclear. CDR3 size: 13 residues. Germline V gene data show CDR1 as LNHDA and CDR2 as SQIVND (reference sequence). Trimming shortened V by 6 bases and J by 3 bases, and 9 bases separated the two germline ends. The CDR3 nucleotides are TGTGCCAGTAGGCTCGTCCTCAATCAGCCCCAGCATTTT. Residues: CASRLVLNQPQHF.

CDR3 loop: CSVEFRTGTLYEQYF. As DNA, the CDR3 is TGCAGCGTTGAATTCCGGACAGGGACTCTCTACGAGCAGTACTTC. The chain recombines TRBV29-1 with TRBJ2-7; TRBD1 aligns across 8 bases. From germline, CDR1 is SQVTM and CDR2 ANQGSEA. This CDR3 region has 15 residues. With V trimmed by 2 bases and J by 3 bases, 9 bases remained unmatched.

The table lists this clonotype with many counts. V usage is TRBV7-9 and J usage is TRBJ2-1; possible D gene TRBD1, 6 bases. CDR1 is SEHNR and CDR2 is FQNEAQ in the germline V gene (reference sequence). V was clipped by 7 bases and J by 3 bases, with 19 bases between them. This CDR3 region has 16 residues. This CDR3 reads CASTPPSGAHYNEQFF. In DNA form, the CDR3 reads TGTGCCAGCACCCCCCCTTCAGGGGCGCACTACAATGAGCAGTTCTTC.

This clonotype was counted a few times. The V and J genes are TRBV5-6 and TRBJ2-6; tentative D call: TRBD2 (6 bases). In germline, CDR1 is SGHDT, CDR2 YYEEEE. The CDR3 has 18 amino acids. V lost 4 bases and J lost 4, with 21 bases in between. The DNA for the CDR3 is TGTGCCAGCAGCCGACGGGGGTCAAGTCAGGGCGGGGCCAACGTCCTGACTTTC. Translating gives CASSRRGSSQGGANVLTF.

This clonotype was counted at least ten times. This chain uses TRBV7-3 with TRBJ2-3; the match to TRBD2 covers 9 bases. The germline CDR1 and CDR2 sequences are SGHTA and FQGTGA. With 3 bases clipped from V and 4 bases from J, the junction kept 5 bases outside the gene matches. The CDR3 runs 15 residues. Written as DNA, the CDR3 is TGTGCCAGCAGCTTTAGCGGGAGTGGATCAGATACGCAGTATTTT. Protein sequence: CASSFSGSGSDTQYF.

V and J are TRBV10-3 and TRBJ1-3, with D unclear. Germline CDR1 reads ENHRY; CDR2 reads SYGVKD. The V end was cut by 11 bases, the J end by 3 bases, with 14 bases between. The CDR3 has 13 residues. This CDR3 is CALKGGDGNTIYF. The CDR3 DNA is TGTGCCCTCAAGGGAGGTGATGGAAACACCATATATTTT.

This clonotype was observed once. The rearrangement uses TRBV27 and TRBJ2-7, with D maybe TRBD2 (5 bases). V shed 5 bases and J shed 2 bases, with 10 bases lying between them. Germline V CDR1 and CDR2: MNHEY, SMNVEV (reference sequence). This CDR3 is 13 amino acids long. The CDR3 nucleotides are TGTGCCAGCAGTCGGTCTAGCCCCTACGAGCAGTACTTC. This gives the protein CASSRSSPYEQYF.

This clonotype was seen at least ten times. The gene calls are TRBV13 and TRBJ2-5; TRBD2 agrees at 9 bases. This CDR3 has 20 amino acids. Per germline, CDR1 PRHDT and CDR2 FYEKMQ (reference sequence). The junction had 21 bases not matched to a gene; V was cut back by 5 bases and J by 2 bases. The CDR3 is CASSALRFRAIAGAQETQYF. The DNA of the CDR3 is TGTGCCAGCAGCGCCCTCCGCTTTCGGGCGATAGCGGGGGCACAAGAGACCCAGTACTTC.

This chain joins TRBV9 and TRBJ2-3, with D perhaps assigned TRBD1 or TRBD2 (6 bases each). CDR1 is SGDLS and CDR2 is YYNGEE in the germline V gene. The ends were cut back, 5 bases at V and 3 bases at J, with 10 bases in the middle. The CDR3 runs 13 residues. DNA of the CDR3: TGTGCCAGCAGTAGAGGGGGGACAGATACGCAGTATTTT. This sequence encodes CASSRGGTDTQYF.

V gene TRBV28 combines with J gene TRBJ2-7; TRBD1 is a possible D gene (5 bases). Per the germline V gene, CDR1 is MDHEN and CDR2 is SYDVKM. The CDR3 is made up of 15 amino acids. V dropped 2 bases and J dropped 1 base, with 12 bases sitting between them. CDR3 protein: CASSLGAGFSYEQYF. The CDR3 bases are TGTGCCAGCAGTTTAGGGGCAGGGTTTTCCTACGAGCAGTACTTC.

The genes are TRBV12-3 or TRBV12-4 and TRBJ1-5; weak D call: TRBD1 (6 bases). Trimming removed 5 bases from V and 1 base from J, with 21 bases in between. The CDR3 contains 18 residues. DNA of the CDR3: TGTGCCAGCAGTAGGAGAGGCAGGGGTTTGGTCAGCAATCAGCCCCAGCATTTT. Translating gives CASSRRGRGLVSNQPQHF.

This rearrangement joins TRBV6-2 or TRBV6-3 to TRBJ2-7, with 8 bases that match TRBD2. Per the germline V gene, CDR1 is MNHEY and CDR2 is SVGEGT. CDR3 length: 15 amino acids. Losses at the gene ends were 7 bases for V and 0 bases for J; bases not matched to a gene: 8. The CDR3 DNA reads as TGTGCCAGCACCTCGACTAGCGTCTTCTCCTACGAGCAGTACTTC. Translating it yields CASTSTSVFSYEQYF.

V usage is TRBV4-2 and J usage is TRBJ2-3; 7 bases fit TRBD2. This CDR3 is 17 amino acids long. After removal of 0 bases from V and 4 bases from J, the junction contained 10 bases not matched to a gene. Germline values: CDR1 LGHNA, CDR2 YNFKEQ. CDR3 coding DNA: TGTGCCAGCAGCCAAGACTTCCAGGGAGGGCCCTCAGATACGCAGTATTTT. The encoded protein is CASSQDFQGGPSDTQYF.

The chain carries TRBV7-9 and TRBJ2-7; 9 nucleotides align to TRBD1. The ends lost 4 bases at V and 5 bases at J; junction bases unmatched: 6. The germline CDR1 and CDR2 sequences are SEHNR and FQNEAQ (reference sequence). CDR3 length equals 14 residues. This chain's CDR3 is CASSSQGASDEQYF. The DNA of the CDR3 is TGTGCCAGCAGCTCACAGGGGGCGTCGGACGAGCAGTACTTC.

The chain uses TRBV9 and TRBJ2-5, with D perhaps matching TRBD1 or TRBD2 (5 bases each). Germline V lookup: CDR1 SGDLS, CDR2 YYNGEE. The CDR3 extends over 15 amino acids. With 4 bases removed from V and 1 base from J, the gap between germline ends came to 14 bases. This CDR3 reads CASSSRGGFQETQYF. The CDR3 bases are TGTGCCAGCAGCTCCCGGGGCGGATTCCAAGAGACCCAGTACTTC.

The chain uses TRBV4-3 and TRBJ2-1; D not certain. V was clipped by 0 bases and J by 10 bases, with 13 bases between them. Per germline, CDR1 LGHNA and CDR2 YSLEER. The CDR3 runs to 14 residues. The CDR3 region has the DNA TGCGCCAGCAGCCAAGAATGGCGTCAAGGGGAGCAGTTCTTC. Amino acid sequence: CASSQEWRQGEQFF.

The sample holds a few counts of this clonotype. V usage is TRBV6-1 and J usage is TRBJ2-2; D is possibly TRBD1 (5 bases). Germline V gene data show CDR1 as MNHNS and CDR2 as SASEGT. The CDR3 has 14 amino acids. V was shortened by 6 bases and J by 1 base, with 9 bases between the two germline ends. CDR3 residues: CASRAGQNTGELFF. The CDR3 coding sequence is TGTGCCAGCAGGGCCGGACAGAACACCGGGGAGCTGTTTTTT.

J is TRBJ2-7 and V is TRBV7-6; 9 positions agree with TRBD1. CDR3 length: 17 amino acids. V shed 0 bases, J shed 4 bases, and the junction held 10 bases outside the gene matches. The germline V gene has CDR1 SGHVS and CDR2 FNYEAQ. CDR3 in DNA: TGTGCCAGCAGCTTAGCTCACAGGGGGCGCGGGTCTTACGAGCAGTACTTC. Translated, it gives CASSLAHRGRGSYEQYF.

V gene TRBV4-2 combines with J gene TRBJ2-3; TRBD2 agrees at 13 bases. Trimming took 0 bases from V and 4 from J; bases not matched to a gene: 4. The germline gives CDR1 LGHNA, CDR2 YNFKEQ. The CDR3 has 17 amino acids. The CDR3: CASSQELAGGPADTQYF. The CDR3 coding sequence is TGTGCCAGCAGCCAAGAACTAGCGGGAGGGCCCGCAGATACGCAGTATTTT.

The V call is TRBV5-1, the J call TRBJ2-7, with D possibly TRBD2 on 5 matching bases. The V end lost 2 bases, the J end lost 1 base, and 10 bases lay between the germline ends. The V gene's germline CDR1 is SGHRS and CDR2 YFSETQ. The CDR3 has 14 amino acids. CDR3 loop: CASSFGSGSYEQYF. As DNA, the CDR3 is TGCGCCAGCAGCTTCGGAAGCGGTTCCTACGAGCAGTACTTC.

This chain connects TRBV27 to TRBJ2-7, with 9 bases matching TRBD1. The V gene end was trimmed by 5 bases and the J gene end by 7 bases; junction bases not matched to a gene: 12. Germline assignment: CDR1 MNHEY and CDR2 SMNVEV (reference sequence). The CDR3 consists of 15 residues. In nucleotides, the CDR3 is TGTGCCAGCAGTACACCGGGACAGGGTACGAAGGAGCAGTACTTC. This translates into CASSTPGQGTKEQYF.

The chain uses TRBV20-1 and TRBJ2-1, with 14 nucleotides matching TRBD2. Losses at the gene ends were 3 bases for V and 1 base for J; bases not matched to a gene: 5. Germline V CDR1 and CDR2: DFQATT, SNEGSKA (reference sequence). This CDR3 is built from 17 residues. CDR3 nucleotide sequence: TGCAGTGCTAGTGGGACTAGCGGGAGCCGATCCTACAATGAGCAGTTCTTC. This encodes CSASGTSGSRSYNEQFF.

The rearrangement joins TRBV12-3 or TRBV12-4 to TRBJ2-3; D remains ambiguous. Trimming removed 2 bases at V and 1 base at J, with 7 bases between. The CDR3 runs 14 residues. In DNA form, the CDR3 reads TGTGCCAGCAGTTTACTCCCGGGCACAGATACGCAGTATTTT. Translated: CASSLLPGTDTQYF.

This clonotype was counted only a few times. The rearrangement uses TRBV7-2 and TRBJ1-2; the match to TRBD1 covers 11 bases. Losses at the gene ends were 4 bases for V and 8 bases for J; bases not matched to a gene: 6. Per the germline V gene, CDR1 is SGHTA and CDR2 is FQGNSA. The CDR3 is 14 residues long. The CDR3 sequence is CASSSDRGRIGYTF. The CDR3 nucleotides read TGTGCCAGCAGCTCGGACAGGGGGCGCATCGGCTACACCTTC. Together with reference TRBV7-2 and TRBJ1-2, the CDR3 gives the full variable domain: GAGVSQSPSNKVTEKGKDVELRCDPISGHTALYWYRQSLGQGLEFLIYFQGNSAPDKSGLPSDRFSAERTGGSVSTLTIQRTQQEDSAVYLCASSSDRGRIGYTFGSGTRLTVV.

This clonotype came up a few times. V gene TRBV20-1 combines with J gene TRBJ2-4; D might be TRBD1 or TRBD2, each matching 5 bases. The CDR3 contains 15 residues. The V gene's germline CDR1 is DFQATT and CDR2 SNEGSKA (reference sequence). The V gene lost 3 bases and the J gene lost 3 bases, with 15 bases spanning the gap. The CDR3 is CSARPTTGGKNIQYF. The DNA for the CDR3 is TGCAGTGCTAGGCCGACTACAGGTGGCAAAAACATTCAGTACTTC.

This clonotype was seen ten or more times. The chain employs TRBV7-2 and TRBJ1-1; D is unclear. The CDR3 runs 12 residues. V lost 0 bases, J lost 5 bases, and 4 bases lay in between. Germline CDR1 SGHTA, CDR2 FQGNSA. The CDR3 here is CASSLAGTEAFF. The CDR3 nucleotides are TGTGCCAGCAGCTTAGCGGGAACTGAAGCTTTCTTT. The whole variable domain, filled in from reference TRBV7-2 and TRBJ1-1, reads GAGVSQSPSNKVTEKGKDVELRCDPISGHTALYWYRQSLGQGLEFLIYFQGNSAPDKSGLPSDRFSAERTGGSVSTLTIQRTQQEDSAVYLCASSLAGTEAFFGQGTRLTVV.

The gene calls are TRBV7-9 and TRBJ2-7, with D perhaps matching TRBD1 (5 bases). Germline CDR1 SEHNR, CDR2 FQNEAQ (reference sequence). The V and J ends lost 1 base and 2 bases respectively, with 9 bases between them. CDR3 length: 14 residues. CDR3 sequence (DNA): TGTGCCAGCAGCTTAGGACAGTCAGCCTACGAGCAGTACTTC. Its translation: CASSLGQSAYEQYF.

The count of this clonotype is one. This CDR3 reads CASSLVSRAKQAFF. CDR3 coding DNA: TGTGCCAGCAGCTTAGTATCCCGGGCCAAACAAGCTTTCTTT. The chain combines TRBV7-2 with TRBJ1-1, with D hard to call. V shed 1 base and J shed 9 bases, with 15 bases lying between them. This CDR3 spans 14 amino acids. Germline-derived CDR1 and CDR2 are SGHTA and FQGNSA.

This clonotype showed up just a few times. The rearrangement joins TRBV29-1 to TRBJ1-2, with a tentative D call TRBD1 (5 bases). The CDR3 consists of 16 residues. The V end lost 2 bases, the J end lost 4 bases, and 20 bases lay between the germline ends. CDR1 and CDR2 (germline): SQVTM, ANQGSEA. The chain's CDR3 is CSVEYFGQGPFYGYTF. In DNA, the CDR3 is TGCAGCGTTGAATATTTTGGACAAGGTCCGTTCTATGGCTACACCTTC.

V gene TRBV29-1 combines with J gene TRBJ2-7, with 9 bases matching TRBD2. V was clipped by 7 bases and J by 5 bases; unmatched bases: 12. This CDR3 contains 14 residues. From germline, CDR1 is SQVTM and CDR2 ANQGSEA. Here the CDR3 reads CSGQSQAGGNEQYF. The CDR3 nucleotides read TGCAGCGGACAGAGTCAAGCGGGAGGAAACGAGCAGTACTTC.

A few counts support this clonotype. The chain joins TRBV7-2 to TRBJ2-3, with unresolved D. The CDR3 runs 17 residues. In germline, CDR1 is SGHTA, CDR2 FQGNSA. The V end was cut by 3 bases, the J end by 2 bases, with 18 bases between. CDR3 DNA: TGTGCCAGCAGCTTTCGCCCCCTAGGACCTCCCACAGATACGCAGTATTTT. Translation: CASSFRPLGPPTDTQYF.